This T cell receptor beta chain was found in a study of blood T cell repertoires in COVID-19. V lost 2 bases and J lost 1; bases outside the gene matches: 0. The CDR3 has 15 amino acids. Germline CDR1 ENHRY, CDR2 SYGVKD. The data were produced by immunoSEQ multiplex PCR, yet TCRdb's version contains in-frame clones alone and is incomplete. This sample has over 120,000 clones, with around nine tenths found just once. V is TRBV10-3 and J is TRBJ2-1; 9 bases are a match to TRBD1. The sequenced sample was peripheral blood. The clonotype was recovered from a woman in her forties or fifties with active or convalescent COVID-19. The CDR3 nucleotides are TGTGCCATCAGTGAGGGACAGGGGTCCTACAATGAGCAGTTCTTC. This encodes CAISEGQGSYNEQFF.